This is a list of T cell receptor beta chains from one sample in a study of blood T cells in healthy people across ages. MiXCR, applied by TCRdb to the 5' RACE reads, yields one record per CDR3 protein. Of about 1.1 million distinct CDR3 sequences in the sample, 30% to 40% were seen once. The sample consisted of blood. These TCRs come from a man aged 18-30 years in good health. Both conserved end residues are part of each CDR3. The D gene is left open where the match is weak. Size tells how often a clone was seen (once, few, many) or the class of an expanded clone, and some rows leave it out.

TRBJ1-4 | - | - | TRBV16 | TGTGCCAGCAGCCAATCGGGGCTCGACGAAAAACTGTTTTTT | CASSQSGLDEKLFF
TRBJ1-1 | once | TRBD1 | TRBV29-1 | TGCAGCATCCGGAAACGACAGGGACCTCCTGAAGCTTTCTTT | CSIRKRQGPPEAFF
TRBJ1-5 | - | - | TRBV6-1 | TGTGCCAGCAGTGGGACCTCTGATGGTGGTCAGCCCCAGCATTTT | CASSGTSDGGQPQHF
TRBJ1-1 | - | - | TRBV5-1 | TGCGCCAGCAGCCGGTCTGGGACACCGAACACTGAAGCTTTCTTT | CASSRSGTPNTEAFF
TRBJ1-1 | - | TRBD1 | TRBV12-3/TRBV12-4 | TGTGCCAGCAGTCAGGGGGGGGTGAGTGGGAACACTGAAGCTTTCTTT | CASSQGGVSGNTEAFF
TRBJ2-1 | few | - | TRBV29-1 | TGCAGCGTTGAAAGGTACAATGAGCAGTTCTTC | CSVERYNEQFF
TRBJ2-5 | few | - | TRBV12-3/TRBV12-4 | TGTGCCAGCAGTTTTGGGGAGGCAGATCAAGAGACCCAGTACTTC | CASSFGEADQETQYF
TRBJ2-7 | few | - | TRBV25-1 | TGTGCCAGCACCGAGGGTGGCAATTACGAGCAGTACTTC | CASTEGGNYEQYF
TRBJ1-4 | - | - | TRBV14 | TGTGCCAGCAGCCAGGGGACCTCGAGGGGAAAACTGTTTTTT | CASSQGTSRGKLFF
TRBJ2-1 | - | TRBD2 | TRBV12-3/TRBV12-4 | TGTGCCAGCAGTTTAGGGAGGACTAGCGGGGGGGGATATGAGCAGTTCTTC | CASSLGRTSGGGYEQFF
TRBJ1-1 | few | - | TRBV5-1 | TGCGCCAGCAGCTTGGGACAGGCAGGGAACACTGAAGCTTTCTTT | CASSLGQAGNTEAFF
TRBJ1-5 | few | - | TRBV5-6 | TGTGCCAGCAGCCGGACGCATAGGGATCAGCCCCAGCATTTT | CASSRTHRDQPQHF
TRBJ2-5 | few | - | TRBV6-2/TRBV6-3 | TGTGCCAGCAGTTCGGCGGCAGAAGAGACCCAGTACTTC | CASSSAAEETQYF
TRBJ2-5 | - | - | TRBV5-1 | TGCGCCAGCAGCTCCCCAGAGGGATTCCAAGAGACCCAGTACTTC | CASSSPEGFQETQYF
TRBJ2-1 | - | - | TRBV4-1 | TGCGCCAGCAGCCAAGCTACGACAGTTTCCCAATGCAATGAGCAGTTCTTC | CASSQATTVSQCNEQFF
TRBJ2-1 | few | TRBD1 | TRBV20-1 | TGCAGTGCTGCCTCTGGGACAGGGCTCCCCGAGCAGTTCTTC | CSAASGTGLPEQFF
TRBJ2-5 | - | TRBD2 | TRBV11-2 | TGTGCCAGCAGCTTAGCTCCCGGGACTATCCGGTACTTC | CASSLAPGTIRYF
TRBJ1-1 | - | - | TRBV15 | TGTGCCACCAGCACCGAAAATGTGGGGGTAAACACTGAAGCTTTCTTT | CATSTENVGVNTEAFF
TRBJ1-1 | - | - | TRBV4-3 | TGCGCCAGCAGCCTGAGACGGGCGAACACTGAAGCTTTCTTT | CASSLRRANTEAFF
TRBJ1-3 | - | - | TRBV19 | TGTGCCAGCGGGTCCTTTCCTGGAAACACCATATATTTT | CASGSFPGNTIYF
TRBJ1-2 | - | TRBD1 | TRBV20-1 | TGCAGTGCGAAAACCGACAGGGCCACGTATGGCTACACCTTC | CSAKTDRATYGYTF
TRBJ1-6 | - | - | TRBV25-1 | TGTGCCAGCAGTGATTGGGTGGAGAATTCACCCCTCCACTTT | CASSDWVENSPLHF
TRBJ1-1 | - | TRBD1 | TRBV4-3 | TGCGCCAGCAGCCAAGATAGCGGCTTGGGGACAGGGACGAACACTGAAGCTTTCTTT | CASSQDSGLGTGTNTEAFF
TRBJ2-1 | - | - | TRBV5-1 | TGCGCCAGCAGCTTGGAAGGGGGGCTGTCCTACAATGAGCAGTTCTTC | CASSLEGGLSYNEQFF
TRBJ2-1 | few | TRBD1 | TRBV25-1 | TGTGCCAGCAGTGGCGACAGGGTTGGGAATGAGCAGTTCTTC | CASSGDRVGNEQFF
TRBJ2-1 | many | - | TRBV11-2 | TGTGCCAGCAGCTTAGATCTGGGGACCCACGAGCAGTTCTTC | CASSLDLGTHEQFF
TRBJ1-1 | - | - | TRBV12-3/TRBV12-4 | TGTGCCGGCACCCCCGGGACTCGCGCTGAAGCTTTCTTT | CAGTPGTRAEAFF
TRBJ2-5 | few | TRBD2 | TRBV20-1 | TGCAGTGCGGAAAGGACTAGCGGGGGTCTACAAGAGACCCAGTACTTC | CSAERTSGGLQETQYF
TRBJ2-1 | few | - | TRBV4-2 | TGTGCCAGCAGCCAAGATGGTATAGGCAGAAAGGAGCAGTTCTTC | CASSQDGIGRKEQFF
TRBJ2-5 | - | - | TRBV3-1 | TGTGCCAGCAGCCGTGTTCAAGAGACCCAGTACTTC | CASSRVQETQYF
TRBJ2-1 | - | - | TRBV14 | TGTGCCAGCAGCCACAAGCTATCACAGAGAACCTACAATGAGCAGTTCTTC | CASSHKLSQRTYNEQFF
TRBJ2-7 | - | - | TRBV3-1 | TGTGCCAGCAGCCAAGTGGGCAGTACGAATGAGCAGTACTTC | CASSQVGSTNEQYF
TRBJ2-5 | many | - | TRBV12-3/TRBV12-4 | TGTGCCAGCAGCACAATCGGAGGGGGAGAAGAGACCCAGTACTTC | CASSTIGGGEETQYF
TRBJ1-2 | - | - | TRBV3-1 | TGTGCCAGCAGCCAAGAATGGGTCGATGGCTACACCTTC | CASSQEWVDGYTF
TRBJ1-2 | - | - | TRBV11-2 | TGTGCCTCCAGTAGTAGATCCGCGCCCTATGGCTACACCTTC | CASSSRSAPYGYTF
TRBJ1-1 | many | - | TRBV6-2/TRBV6-3 | TGTGCCAGCAGGAGGGACGGGAACACTGAAGCTTTCTTT | CASRRDGNTEAFF
TRBJ2-5 | - | TRBD1 | TRBV18 | TGTGCCAGCCAGAAGGACAGGGCTTCTATGGAGTACTTC | CASQKDRASMEYF
TRBJ2-3 | - | - | TRBV20-1 | TGCAGTGCTAGCAGACGGTCCCACACAGATACGCAGTATTTT | CSASRRSHTDTQYF
TRBJ2-3 | few | TRBD2 | TRBV6-6 | TGTGCCAGCAGTTACTTGCGGGGGGGATCAGATACGCAGTATTTT | CASSYLRGGSDTQYF
TRBJ1-2 | - | - | TRBV27 | TGTGCCAGCAGTCCCGATCGGGAGGCCCTGACCCATGGCTACACCTTC | CASSPDREALTHGYTF
TRBJ1-5 | - | TRBD1 | TRBV20-1 | TGCAGTGCTAGCGGGACAGATATAGCAAGGGAGCCCCAGCATTTT | CSASGTDIAREPQHF
TRBJ2-5 | - | TRBD2 | TRBV7-9 | TGTGCCAGCAACCAACTAGCGGGGGAAGGAAATGAGCAGTACTTC | CASNQLAGEGNEQYF
TRBJ2-7 | few | - | TRBV4-2 | - | CASSPSGQGQYF
TRBJ1-1 | - | - | TRBV27 | TGTGCCAGCAGAGCAGGGTATGGCACTGAAGCTTTCTTT | CASRAGYGTEAFF
TRBJ1-2 | - | - | TRBV12-3/TRBV12-4 | TGTGCCAGCAGTTTTAGTCGCTCCGTCCAGGGGCAAGGCTACACCTTC | CASSFSRSVQGQGYTF
TRBJ1-2 | few | - | TRBV27 | TGTGCCAGCAGTCCCCGAGCAGGGAGCTATGGCTACACCTTC | CASSPRAGSYGYTF
TRBJ2-1 | few | - | TRBV20-1 | TGCAGTGCTAGAGATCCCCAAGGAGACAATGAGCAGTTCTTC | CSARDPQGDNEQFF
TRBJ2-1 | few | TRBD1 | TRBV10-3 | TGTGCCATCAGTGAAGGGGACAGGGTCCGGGATGAGCAGTTCTTC | CAISEGDRVRDEQFF
TRBJ2-7 | - | - | TRBV5-4 | TGTGCCAGCAGCGTGACCTCAGGTGGGGGACCTGGATACAATGAGCAGTACTTC | CASSVTSGGGPGYNEQYF
TRBJ1-5 | - | - | TRBV12-3/TRBV12-4 | TGTGCCAGCAGTTTTTTCGGCGGAGGCAATCAGCCCCAGCATTTT | CASSFFGGGNQPQHF
TRBJ1-1 | few | - | TRBV7-8 | TGTGCCAGCAGCTTATTTAACAGTGGCCCTTTAGGCAACACTGAAGCTTTCTTT | CASSLFNSGPLGNTEAFF
TRBJ1-1 | few | - | TRBV5-1 | TGCGCCAGTGGGCCTCGAGTTACGAACACTGAAGCTTTCTTT | CASGPRVTNTEAFF
TRBJ2-2 | - | - | TRBV29-1 | TGCAGCGCCGGATTAGGGGTTGGGGAGCTGTTTTTT | CSAGLGVGELFF
TRBJ2-7 | few | - | TRBV12-3/TRBV12-4 | TGTGCCAGCAGCCCACAGGGCCACGAGCAGTACTTC | CASSPQGHEQYF
TRBJ1-2 | few | - | TRBV20-1 | TGCAGTGCTTACCCGACCGCGTACTATGGCTACACCTTC | CSAYPTAYYGYTF